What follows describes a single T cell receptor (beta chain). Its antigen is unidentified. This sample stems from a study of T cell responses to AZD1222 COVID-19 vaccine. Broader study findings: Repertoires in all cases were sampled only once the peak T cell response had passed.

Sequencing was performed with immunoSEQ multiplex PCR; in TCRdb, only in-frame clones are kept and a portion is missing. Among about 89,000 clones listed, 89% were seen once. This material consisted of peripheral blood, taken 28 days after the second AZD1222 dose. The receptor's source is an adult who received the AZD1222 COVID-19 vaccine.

The CDR3 region has the DNA TGTGCCAGCAGCCAGAGGTTCCAGTCCTATAATTCACCCCTCCACTTT. This encodes CASSQRFQSYNSPLHF. The chain recombines TRBV14 with TRBJ1-6; D remains unclear. The CDR3 is 16 amino acids. V was clipped by 3 bases and J by 1 base, with 10 bases between them. Germline V gives CDR1 SGHDN, CDR2 FVKESK.